This entry is about one TCR beta chain. V gave up 0 bases and J gave up 11 bases, with 8 bases separating them. Germline CDR1 reads LGHNA; CDR2 reads YSLEER. The CDR3 is made up of 12 amino acids. This sample was taken from a study of blood T cell repertoires in COVID-19. Study-level background: The United States, Italy and Spain provided the acute and convalescent COVID-19 samples.

In the source study's methods: Amplification of reference gene primers provided the estimated nucleated cell counts. The protocol was immunoSEQ multiplex PCR, while the TCRdb copy is restricted to in-frame clones and leaves out a portion. The V and J calls and clone size were taken over from that table, and D and trimming were inferred from the DNA. The sample yields around 99,000 clones, approximately 82% seen once. The TCR sequence derives from a woman in her sixties or seventies with acute or convalescent COVID-19. Material: peripheral blood. The chain links TRBV4-3 to TRBJ2-1, with D uncertain. The CDR3 region is CASSQDMAKQFF. CDR3 DNA sequence: TGCGCCAGCAGCCAAGATATGGCCAAGCAGTTCTTC.